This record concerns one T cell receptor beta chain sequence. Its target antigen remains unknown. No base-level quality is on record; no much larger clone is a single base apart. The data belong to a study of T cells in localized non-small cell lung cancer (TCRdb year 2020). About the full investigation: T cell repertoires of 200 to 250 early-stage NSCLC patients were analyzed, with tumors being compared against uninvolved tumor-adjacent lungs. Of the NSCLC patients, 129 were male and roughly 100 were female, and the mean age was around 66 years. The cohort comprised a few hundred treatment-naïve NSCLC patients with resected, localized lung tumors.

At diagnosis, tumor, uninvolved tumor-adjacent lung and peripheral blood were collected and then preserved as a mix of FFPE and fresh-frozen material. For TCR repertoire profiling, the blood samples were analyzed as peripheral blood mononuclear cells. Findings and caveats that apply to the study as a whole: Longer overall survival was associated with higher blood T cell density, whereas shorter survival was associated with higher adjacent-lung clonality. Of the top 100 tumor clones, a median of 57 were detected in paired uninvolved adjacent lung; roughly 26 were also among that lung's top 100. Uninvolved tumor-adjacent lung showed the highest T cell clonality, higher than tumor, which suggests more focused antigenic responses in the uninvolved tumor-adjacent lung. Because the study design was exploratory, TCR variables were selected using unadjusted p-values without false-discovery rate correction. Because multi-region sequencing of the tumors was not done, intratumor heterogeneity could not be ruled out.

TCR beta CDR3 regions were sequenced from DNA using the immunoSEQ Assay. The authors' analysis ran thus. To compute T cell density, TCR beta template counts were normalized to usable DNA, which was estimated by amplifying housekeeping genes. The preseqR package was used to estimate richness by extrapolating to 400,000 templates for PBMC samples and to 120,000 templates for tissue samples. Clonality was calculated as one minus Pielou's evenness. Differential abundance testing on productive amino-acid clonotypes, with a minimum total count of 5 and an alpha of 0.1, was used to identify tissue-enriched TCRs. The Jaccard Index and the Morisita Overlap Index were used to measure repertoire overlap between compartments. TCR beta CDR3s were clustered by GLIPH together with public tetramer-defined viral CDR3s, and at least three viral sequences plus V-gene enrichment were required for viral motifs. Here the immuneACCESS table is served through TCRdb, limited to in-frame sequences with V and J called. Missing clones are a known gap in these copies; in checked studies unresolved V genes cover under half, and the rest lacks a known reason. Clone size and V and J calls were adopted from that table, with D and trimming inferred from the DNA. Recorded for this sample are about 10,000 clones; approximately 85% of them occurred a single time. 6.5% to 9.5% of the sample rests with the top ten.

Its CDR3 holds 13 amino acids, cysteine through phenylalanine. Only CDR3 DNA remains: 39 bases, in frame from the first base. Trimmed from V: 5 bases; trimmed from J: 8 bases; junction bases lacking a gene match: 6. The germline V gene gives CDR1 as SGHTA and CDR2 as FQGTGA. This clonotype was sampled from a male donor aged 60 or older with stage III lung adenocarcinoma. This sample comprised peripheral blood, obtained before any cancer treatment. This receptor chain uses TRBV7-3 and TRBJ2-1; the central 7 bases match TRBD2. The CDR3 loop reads CASSPTSEHEQFF. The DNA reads TGTGCCAGCAGCCCCACTAGCGAACATGAGCAGTTCTTC. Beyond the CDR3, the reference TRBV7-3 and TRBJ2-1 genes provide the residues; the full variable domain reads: GAGVSQTPSNKVTEKGKYVELRCDPISGHTALYWYRQSLGQGPEFLIYFQGTGAADDSGLPNDRFFAVRPEGSVSTLKIQRTERGDSAVYLCASSPTSEHEQFFGPGTRLTVL.